The clone carrying this T cell receptor (beta chain) was seen repeatedly, ten times or more. The antigen is unknown. Healthy individuals of Caucasian origin from Russia, aged roughly 6 to 100, served as donors. A minimum of 6.5 million PBMCs was isolated per sample. Next came a second PCR, run for about 6 to 11 cycles, which used a sample-barcoded 5' primer along with a J-beta primer mix. TCRdb analysed the 5' RACE reads with MiXCR anew, one entry per CDR3 protein. The table records hundreds of thousands of distinct CDR3 sequences, approximately 30% of them present only once. This specimen comes from a study of blood T cells in healthy people across ages. Study observations and caveats: Diversity was higher, and naive CD4+ cells more numerous, in long-lived donors than in aged donors.

The TCR sequence derives from a woman aged 80 or over in good health. Input material: blood.

The CDR3 sequence: CSAAMTIAGGLSGEQFF. Written as DNA, the CDR3 is TGCAGTGCTGCTATGACTATAGCGGGGGGCCTCTCGGGTGAGCAGTTCTTC. The chain combines TRBV20-1 with TRBJ2-1, with 10 nucleotides matching TRBD2. Germline V gene sequence: CDR1 DFQATT, CDR2 SNEGSKA (reference sequence). Losses at the gene ends were 5 bases for V and 9 bases for J; bases not matched to a gene: 19. The CDR3 has 17 residues.